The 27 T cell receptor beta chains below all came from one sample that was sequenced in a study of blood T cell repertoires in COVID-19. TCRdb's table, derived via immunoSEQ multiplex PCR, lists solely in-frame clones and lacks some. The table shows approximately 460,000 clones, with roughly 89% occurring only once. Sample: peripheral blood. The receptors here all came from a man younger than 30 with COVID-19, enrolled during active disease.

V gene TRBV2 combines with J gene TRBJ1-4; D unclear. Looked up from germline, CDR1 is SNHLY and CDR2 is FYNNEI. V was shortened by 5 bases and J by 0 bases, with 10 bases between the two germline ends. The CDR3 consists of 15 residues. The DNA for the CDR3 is TGTGCCAGCAGTTCCCGCACAGCAACTAATGAAAAACTGTTTTTT. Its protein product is CASSSRTATNEKLFF.

CDR3 bases: TGTGCCAGCAAGATGCACCCCTTGGCTAGCGGGATCGGAAATGAGCAGTTCTTC. Its translation: CASKMHPLASGIGNEQFF. V and J are TRBV7-8 and TRBJ2-1, with 9 bases aligning to TRBD2. J was trimmed by 7 bases and V by 7 bases; bases with no gene match: 20. CDR1 is SGHVS, CDR2 FQNEAQ, per germline. This CDR3 comprises 18 residues. The full variable domain, its missing parts supplied by reference TRBV7-8 and TRBJ2-1, is GAGVSQSPRYKVAKRGQDVALRCDPISGHVSLFWYQQALGQGPEFLTYFQNEAQLDKSGLPSDRFFAERPEGSVSTLKIQRTQQEDSAVYLCASKMHPLASGIGNEQFFGPGTRLTVL.

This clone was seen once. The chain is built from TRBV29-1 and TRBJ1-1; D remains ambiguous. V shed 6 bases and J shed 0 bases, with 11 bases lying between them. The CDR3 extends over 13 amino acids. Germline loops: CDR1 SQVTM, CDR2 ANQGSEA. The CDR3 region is CSVLTGVNTEAFF. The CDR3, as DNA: TGCAGCGTCCTGACGGGAGTGAACACTGAAGCTTTCTTT.

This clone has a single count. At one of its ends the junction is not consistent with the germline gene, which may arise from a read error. DNA of the CDR3: TGTGCCAGCAGTAGGACTAGCATAGATACGCAGTATTTT. The encoded protein is CASSRTSIDTQYF. The chain couples TRBV12-3 or TRBV12-4 to TRBJ2-3, with 8 bases matching TRBD2. CDR3 length: 13 residues.

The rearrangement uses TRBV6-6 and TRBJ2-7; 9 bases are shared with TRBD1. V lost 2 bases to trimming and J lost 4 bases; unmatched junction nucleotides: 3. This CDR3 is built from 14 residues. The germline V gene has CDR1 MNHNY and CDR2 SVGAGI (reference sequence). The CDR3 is CASSYGGQGYEQYF. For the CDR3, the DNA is TGTGCCAGCAGTTACGGGGGACAGGGTTACGAGCAGTACTTC.

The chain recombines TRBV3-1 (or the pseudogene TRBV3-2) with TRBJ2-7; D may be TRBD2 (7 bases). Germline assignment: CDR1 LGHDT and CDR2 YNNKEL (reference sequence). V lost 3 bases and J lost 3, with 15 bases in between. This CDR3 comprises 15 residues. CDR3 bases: TGTGCCAGCAGCCATAGGGGGGGTGGACTCTACGAGCAGTACTTC. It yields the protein CASSHRGGGLYEQYF.

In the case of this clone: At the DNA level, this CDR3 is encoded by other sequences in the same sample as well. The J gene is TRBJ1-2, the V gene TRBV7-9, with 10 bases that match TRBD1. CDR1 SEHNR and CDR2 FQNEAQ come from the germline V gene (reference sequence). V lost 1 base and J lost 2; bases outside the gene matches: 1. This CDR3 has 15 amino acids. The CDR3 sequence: CASSLGQGANYGYTF. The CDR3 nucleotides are TGTGCCAGCAGCTTAGGACAGGGGGCAAACTATGGCTACACCTTC.

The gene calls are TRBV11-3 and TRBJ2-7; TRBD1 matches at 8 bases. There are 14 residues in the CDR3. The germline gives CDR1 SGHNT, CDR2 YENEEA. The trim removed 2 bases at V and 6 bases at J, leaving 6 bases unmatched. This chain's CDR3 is CASSLLGQEAEQYF. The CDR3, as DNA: TGTGCCAGCAGCTTATTGGGACAGGAGGCCGAGCAGTACTTC.

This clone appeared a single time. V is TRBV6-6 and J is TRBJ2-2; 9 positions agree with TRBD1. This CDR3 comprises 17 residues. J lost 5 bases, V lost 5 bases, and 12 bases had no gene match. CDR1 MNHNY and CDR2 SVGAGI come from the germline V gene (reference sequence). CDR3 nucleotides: TGTGCCAGCAGTCTAACCGGACCACAGGGGGCGACCGGGGAGCTGTTTTTT. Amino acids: CASSLTGPQGATGELFF.

CDR3 amino acids: CASSPPLGGWTEAFF. CDR3 coding DNA: TGTGCCAGCAGTCCCCCATTGGGGGGGTGGACTGAAGCTTTCTTT. The rearrangement uses TRBV5-4 and TRBJ1-1; D is perhaps TRBD1 (5 bases). Germline V gene lookup returns CDR1 SGHNT and CDR2 YYREEE (reference sequence). V lost 5 bases and J 5 bases, leaving 19 bases between the germline ends. The CDR3 is made up of 15 amino acids.

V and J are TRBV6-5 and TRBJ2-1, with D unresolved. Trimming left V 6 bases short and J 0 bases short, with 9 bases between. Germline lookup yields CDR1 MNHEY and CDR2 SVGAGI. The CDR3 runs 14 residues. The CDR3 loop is CASSIYSSYNEQFF. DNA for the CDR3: TGTGCCAGCAGCATCTACAGCTCCTACAATGAGCAGTTCTTC.

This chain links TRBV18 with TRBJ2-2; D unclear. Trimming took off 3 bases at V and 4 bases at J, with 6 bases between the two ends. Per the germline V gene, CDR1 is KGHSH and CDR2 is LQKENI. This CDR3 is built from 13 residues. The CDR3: CASSPGPTGELFF. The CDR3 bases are TGTGCCAGCTCACCGGGCCCCACCGGGGAGCTGTTTTTT.

CDR3 loop: CAWSRTGLYGYTF. CDR3 bases: TGTGCCTGGAGCCGAACAGGGTTATATGGCTACACCTTC. This chain links TRBV30 with TRBJ1-2; the D gene is possibly TRBD1 (6 bases). The germline gives CDR1 GTSNPN, CDR2 SVGIG (reference sequence). V gave up 3 bases and J gave up 5 bases, with 13 bases separating them. The CDR3 sequence is 13 residues long.

DNA for the CDR3: TGTGCCAGCAGCCAGGGACAGGGAATCTACTACGAGCAGTACTTC. This sequence encodes CASSQGQGIYYEQYF. The chain recombines TRBV16 with TRBJ2-7; TRBD1 aligns across 9 bases. The CDR3 runs to 15 residues. V trimming: 3 bases; J trimming: 3 bases; junction bases outside the gene matches: 6. Germline assignment: CDR1 KGHSY and CDR2 FQNENV. The complete variable domain, with remaining parts taken from reference TRBV16 and TRBJ2-7, reads GEEVAQTPKHLVRGEGQKAKLYCAPIKGHSYVFWYQQVLKNEFKFLISFQNENVFDETGMPKERFSAKCLPNSPCSLEIQATKLEDSAVYFCASSQGQGIYYEQYFGPGTRLTVT.

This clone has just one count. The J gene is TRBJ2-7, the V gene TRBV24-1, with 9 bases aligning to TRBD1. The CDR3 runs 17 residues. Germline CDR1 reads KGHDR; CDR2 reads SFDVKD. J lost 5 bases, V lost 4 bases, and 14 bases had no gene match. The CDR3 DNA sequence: TGTGCCACCAGTGACCCCCGATCGGGACAGGGCCGTCACGAGCAGTACTTC. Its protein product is CATSDPRSGQGRHEQYF.

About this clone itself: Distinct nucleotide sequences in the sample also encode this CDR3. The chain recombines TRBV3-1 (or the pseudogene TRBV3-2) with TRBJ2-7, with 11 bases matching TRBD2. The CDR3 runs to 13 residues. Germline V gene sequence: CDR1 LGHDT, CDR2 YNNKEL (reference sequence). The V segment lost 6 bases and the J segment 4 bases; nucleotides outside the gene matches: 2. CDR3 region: CASSWTSGYEQYF. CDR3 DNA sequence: TGTGCCAGCAGTTGGACTAGCGGGTACGAGCAGTACTTC.

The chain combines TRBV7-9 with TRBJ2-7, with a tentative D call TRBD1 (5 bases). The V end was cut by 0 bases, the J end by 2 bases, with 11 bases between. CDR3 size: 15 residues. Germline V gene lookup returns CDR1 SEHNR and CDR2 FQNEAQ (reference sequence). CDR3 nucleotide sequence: TGTGCCAGCAGCTTAGCCCTTCAGGGTACCTACGAGCAGTACTTC. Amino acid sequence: CASSLALQGTYEQYF.

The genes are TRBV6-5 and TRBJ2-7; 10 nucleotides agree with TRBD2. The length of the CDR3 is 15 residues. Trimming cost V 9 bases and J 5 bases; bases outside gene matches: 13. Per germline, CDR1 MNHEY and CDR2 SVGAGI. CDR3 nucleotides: TGTGCCAGAGTCCTAGCGGGAGCTGTTCTCCACGAGCAGTACTTC. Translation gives CARVLAGAVLHEQYF.

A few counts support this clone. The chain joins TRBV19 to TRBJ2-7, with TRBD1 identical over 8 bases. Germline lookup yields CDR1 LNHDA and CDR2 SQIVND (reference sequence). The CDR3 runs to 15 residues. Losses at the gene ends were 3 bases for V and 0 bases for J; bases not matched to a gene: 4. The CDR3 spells CASSIPGQVSYEQYF. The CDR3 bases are TGTGCCAGTAGTATCCCGGGACAGGTCTCCTACGAGCAGTACTTC.

The CDR3 region is CASSQSPIEEKLFF. The CDR3 nucleotides are TGTGCCAGCAGCCAATCGCCCATTGAGGAAAAACTGTTTTTT. V gene TRBV9 combines with J gene TRBJ1-4; D gene ambiguous. The CDR3 has 14 residues. V was clipped by 4 bases and J by 8 bases, with 15 bases between them. Germline loops: CDR1 SGDLS, CDR2 YYNGEE. Drawing the rest from reference TRBV9 and TRBJ1-4, the complete variable domain is DSGVTQTPKHLITATGQRVTLRCSPRSGDLSVYWYQQSLDQGLQFLIQYYNGEERAKGNILERFSAQQFPDLHSELNLSSLELGDSALYFCASSQSPIEEKLFFGSGTQLSVL.

CDR3 bases: TGTGCCAGCAGTGGTATCTTAGCGGGAGTTGGTACGCAGTATTTT. Its protein product is CASSGILAGVGTQYF. V usage is TRBV2 and J usage is TRBJ2-3; 9 positions agree with TRBD2. Germline trimming cut 4 bases from V and 8 bases from J; bases unmatched to any gene: 10. The CDR3 sequence is 15 residues long. Germline CDR1 and CDR2: SNHLY and FYNNEI.

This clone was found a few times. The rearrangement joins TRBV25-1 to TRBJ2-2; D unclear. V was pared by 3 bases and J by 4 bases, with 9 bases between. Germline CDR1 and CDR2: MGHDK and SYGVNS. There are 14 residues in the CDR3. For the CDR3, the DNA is TGTGCCAGCAGTGACCCGTCCCCCACCGGGGAGCTGTTTTTT. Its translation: CASSDPSPTGELFF.

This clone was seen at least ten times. CDR3 amino acids: CASEAGLSTDTQYF. CDR3 sequence (DNA): TGTGCTAGTGAAGCGGGACTATCCACAGATACGCAGTATTTT. The gene calls are TRBV12-5 and TRBJ2-3; TRBD2 agrees at 7 bases. V trimming: 7 bases; J trimming: 2 bases; junction bases outside the gene matches: 6. Germline V lookup: CDR1 LGHNT, CDR2 FRNRAP. This CDR3 contains 14 residues.

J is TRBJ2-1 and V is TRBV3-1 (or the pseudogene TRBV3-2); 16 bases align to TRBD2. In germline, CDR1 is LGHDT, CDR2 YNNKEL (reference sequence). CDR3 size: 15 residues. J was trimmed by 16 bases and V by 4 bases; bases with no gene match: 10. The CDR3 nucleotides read TGTGCCAGCAGCCTCGGGACTAGCGGGGGGGCCACTTCATTCTTC. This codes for CASSLGTSGGATSFF.

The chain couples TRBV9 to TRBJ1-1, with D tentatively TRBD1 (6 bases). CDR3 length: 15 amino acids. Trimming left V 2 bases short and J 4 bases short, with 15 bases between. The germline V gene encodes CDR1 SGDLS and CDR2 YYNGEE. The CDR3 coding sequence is TGTGCCAGCAGCGTTAACGGGGGGGCGAGCACTGAAGCTTTCTTT. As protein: CASSVNGGASTEAFF.

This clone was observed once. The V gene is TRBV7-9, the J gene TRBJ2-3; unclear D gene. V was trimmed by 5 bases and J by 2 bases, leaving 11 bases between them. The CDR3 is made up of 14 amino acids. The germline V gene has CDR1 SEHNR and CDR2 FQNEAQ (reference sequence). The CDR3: CASSRAGFTDTQYF. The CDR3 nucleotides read TGTGCCAGCAGCCGAGCAGGCTTCACAGATACGCAGTATTTT.

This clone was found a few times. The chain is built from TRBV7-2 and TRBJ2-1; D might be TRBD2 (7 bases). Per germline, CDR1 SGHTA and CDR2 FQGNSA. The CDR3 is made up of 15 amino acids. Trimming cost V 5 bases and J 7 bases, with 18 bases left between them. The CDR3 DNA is TGTGCCAGCAGCCCCCCCCGAAGGGGGGGAAATGAGCAGTTCTTC. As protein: CASSPPRRGGNEQFF.